This T cell receptor (beta chain) was documented in a study of beta chain features in type 1 diabetes. Notes on the study in general: In all four CD4+ subsets, TCRB CDR3 length was significantly, moderately reduced in type 1 diabetes. Any role of HLA type in TCRB rearrangement remained unresolved here.

This clone was observed a few times. Its specificity is unknown. V dropped 8 bases and J dropped 4; count of bases not matched to a gene: 5. CDR3 length: 13 amino acids. Germline loops: CDR1 KGHSH, CDR2 LQKENI. Every bit of the isolated RNA underwent reverse transcription, so sequencing read expressed TCRB transcripts. Measured with immunoSEQ multiplex PCR; TCRdb has only the in-frame clones, and not every one. In the table there are under 350,000 clones, approximately 15% of which are singletons. The genes are TRBV18 and TRBJ2-3; 8 positions agree with TRBD2. The sample was naive CD4+ T cells from blood. The receptor was derived from a man in his thirties or forties with type 1 diabetes. The CDR3 protein is CASTGLAADTQYF. The CDR3 DNA sequence: TGTGCCAGCACTGGACTAGCCGCAGATACGCAGTATTTT.